This TCR beta chain came from a study of a mutant IDH1 vaccine in newly diagnosed glioma (dated by TCRdb to the early 2020s). Background for the entire study: Of the 30 or so patients who were treated, about 62% were male and around 40% were female, and the mean age was roughly 40 years. Before enrollment, patients had received standard therapy of radiotherapy alone, temozolomide alone, or radiochemotherapy with temozolomide; most received the combination. Peripheral blood was collected at six visits: V03 (baseline), V05, V07, V10, V12 and V13. Longitudinal TCRB deep sequencing was done for 25 treated patients, wherever samples were available for exploratory analyses. Here is what the overall study found, with its caveats: Immune responses induced by the vaccine were seen in around 93% of patients across multiple MHC alleles. Pseudoprogression appeared unrelated to alterations in the top peripheral T cell clonotypes detected by TCRB sequencing. The authors stated that sample limitations prevented analyses of patient blood samples from being reproduced. Availability determined which PBMC samples were chosen for TCRB deep sequencing.

Concerning this clone: No cognate antigen has been identified for it. No per-base quality is available; no much larger clone lies one base away.

Trimming removed 3 bases from V and 0 bases from J, leaving 12 bases between the germline ends. The CDR3 runs 15 amino acids, cysteine and phenylalanine included. CDR3 DNA is the only sequence kept; it has 45 bases, read in frame from the first base. CDR1 and CDR2 (SEHNR, FQNEAQ) derive from the germline V gene (reference sequence). The sample's time point, from its label and the paper: baseline, week 1 (first vaccination visit). The treatment or condition label for this specimen denotes: pre-vaccination baseline after standard-of-care therapy. Newly diagnosed WHO grade 3 or 4 IDH1-mutant astrocytomas showing loss of nuclear ATRX were present in the donors. The samples were drawn from NOA16, a multicentre, single-arm, open-label phase I trial in Germany that tested a mutant IDH1 peptide vaccine in humans for the first time. For immunogenicity testing, the blood drawn at visit V03 was used as the baseline sample. Genomic DNA for TCRB sequencing was extracted from EDTA blood using the DNeasy Blood and Tissue Kit.

Libraries were prepared through the immunoSEQ multiplex PCR assay. Following the manufacturer's protocol, the hsTCRB Kit was used to amplify rearranged TCR beta chain sequences. Sequencing of TCRB libraries was carried out on an Illumina MiSeq. The source study handled its data this way. The proprietary platform of the kit vendor was used for demultiplexing, trimming and gene mapping. TCRdb obtained this table from immuneACCESS and retained in-frame rearrangements with V and J assigned. These tables miss some clones; where compared with another copy, unresolved V genes account for less than half of the shortfall, and the remainder is unexplained. The DNA was the basis for D and trimming; V, J and clone size are from that table. This sample has about 92,000 clones in its table, and 83% of those were observed once. 7% to 8% of the sample is taken by the ten largest.

The sequence came from a woman between 45 and 60 years old with glioma. Recombination linked TRBV7-9 to TRBJ2-7; the D gene assignment is ambiguous. The material was PBMCs, obtained from a glioma patient treated with radiotherapy, temozolomide or both. The CDR3 is CASSFLGTSSYEQYF. The nucleotide sequence reads TGTGCCAGCAGCTTTTTAGGTACAAGCTCCTACGAGCAGTACTTC.